These 19 T cell receptor beta chains were sequenced from one sample in a study of technical replicates of blood from four donors. Profiled with immunoSEQ multiplex PCR; TCRdb holds only in-frame clones, not every one. The table lists under 35,000 clones, around nine tenths of them singletons, with over 4% in the top ten. Sequencing was performed on PBMCs. The receptors stem from a human donor in good health. Some clones in this sample may be carry-over from other donors' samples.

The V call is TRBV10-3, the J call TRBJ2-7; D is perhaps TRBD1 (5 bases). CDR1 is ENHRY and CDR2 is SYGVKD in the germline V gene. Trimming shortened V by 0 bases and J by 4 bases, and 7 bases separated the two germline ends. There are 13 residues in the CDR3. CDR3 coding DNA: TGTGCCATCAGTGAGTCGACAGCTTACGAGCAGTACTTC. Translating gives CAISESTAYEQYF.

The V gene is TRBV5-1, the J gene TRBJ1-1; D might be TRBD1 (6 bases). This CDR3 has 15 residues. Germline CDR1 is SGHRS and CDR2 is YFSETQ. V lost 4 bases to trimming and J lost 3 bases, with 16 bases between them. The CDR3 spells CASSLGGSMHTEAFF. CDR3 nucleotides: TGCGCCAGCAGCCTAGGGGGTTCTATGCACACTGAAGCTTTCTTT.

The chain carries TRBV4-1 and TRBJ2-1; the D gene is possibly TRBD2 (5 bases). The CDR3 has 16 residues. In germline, CDR1 is MGHRA, CDR2 YSYEKL. Trimming shortened V by 0 bases and J by 2 bases, and 11 bases separated the two germline ends. CDR3 nucleotide sequence: TGCGCCAGCAGCCAAGAAGGAGCGGCGACCTACAATGAGCAGTTCTTC. Translating it yields CASSQEGAATYNEQFF.

V and J are TRBV5-6 and TRBJ1-1; D is unclear. Looked up from germline, CDR1 is SGHDT and CDR2 is YYEEEE. This CDR3 comprises 13 residues. The germline V and J ends were trimmed by 0 bases and 1 base, with 4 bases remaining between them. The CDR3 nucleotides read TGTGCCAGCAGCTTGGTAGCGAACACTGAAGCTTTCTTT. It encodes CASSLVANTEAFF. The full variable domain, rest sourced from reference TRBV5-6 and TRBJ1-1, is DAGVTQSPTHLIKTRGQQVTLRCSPKSGHDTVSWYQQALGQGPQFIFQYYEEEERQRGNFPDRFSGHQFPNYSSELNVNALLLGDSALYLCASSLVANTEAFFGQGTRLTVV.

The chain carries TRBV4-1 and TRBJ1-1; a possible D gene is TRBD1 (6 bases). V was clipped by 0 bases and J by 7 bases, with 12 bases between them. Looked up from germline, CDR1 is MGHRA and CDR2 is YSYEKL. The CDR3 loop spans 14 amino acids. CDR3 in DNA: TGCGCCAGCAGCCAAGAACAGGGCCTCGGTGAAGCTTTCTTT. It specifies CASSQEQGLGEAFF.

The chain couples TRBV4-2 to TRBJ2-3; 7 positions match TRBD2. The V and J ends lost 0 bases and 4 bases, in that order; junction bases with no gene match: 7. The CDR3 sequence is 16 residues long. Germline V gene lookup returns CDR1 LGHNA and CDR2 YNFKEQ. The CDR3 loop reads CASSQDPSGTSDTQYF. Written as DNA, the CDR3 is TGTGCCAGCAGCCAAGATCCCAGCGGGACTTCAGATACGCAGTATTTT.

V and J are TRBV2 and TRBJ1-2, with 9 bases lining up with TRBD1. This CDR3 contains 13 residues. Per germline, CDR1 SNHLY and CDR2 FYNNEI. The V and J ends lost 5 bases and 8 bases, in that order; junction bases with no gene match: 6. The CDR3 spells CASSLQGAQGYTF. For the CDR3, the DNA is TGTGCCAGCAGTCTACAGGGGGCGCAAGGCTACACCTTC.

The chain carries TRBV29-1 and TRBJ1-5; 8 bases line up with TRBD1. Germline V gives CDR1 SQVTM, CDR2 ANQGSEA. Trimming cost V 5 bases and J 4 bases; bases outside gene matches: 7. The CDR3 extends over 14 amino acids. The CDR3 sequence: CSVPDRGGNQPQHF. The DNA of the CDR3 is TGCAGCGTTCCCGACAGGGGTGGGAATCAGCCCCAGCATTTT.

On this clone itself: Lacking the conserved final phenylalanine or tryptophan, this CDR3 likely reflects a read error. It is unclear where the CDR3 begins or ends on the DNA, so no DNA is shown, and the CDR3 is as TCRdb lists it. V and J are TRBV2 and TRBJ2-7; the DNA was not used to check the table's D call, TRBD1. The CDR3 is 14 amino acids in total, end residues counted. The germline V gene has CDR1 SNHLY and CDR2 FYNNEI. The CDR3 spells CASSELSERQVFYE.

This chain connects TRBV4-1 to TRBJ2-7; the D gene is possibly TRBD2 (5 bases). The CDR3 runs to 13 residues. Germline values: CDR1 MGHRA, CDR2 YSYEKL. V shed 4 bases and J shed 0 bases, with 7 bases lying between them. The CDR3 DNA follows: TGCGCCAGCAGCCCGGACTTCTCCTACGAGCAGTACTTC. This translates into CASSPDFSYEQYF.

The genes are TRBV27 and TRBJ2-1, with 7 positions matching TRBD1. The germline V gene has CDR1 MNHEY and CDR2 SMNVEV (reference sequence). The CDR3 is made up of 16 amino acids. Unmatched junction bases numbered 9, after V lost 6 bases and J lost 1 base. CDR3 amino acids: CASRPLARGSYNEQFF. The CDR3 DNA follows: TGTGCCAGCAGACCCCTCGCCAGGGGGTCCTACAATGAGCAGTTCTTC.

This chain joins TRBV19 and TRBJ2-7; 8 nucleotides line up with TRBD1. The CDR3 loop spans 12 amino acids. Germline V gene sequence: CDR1 LNHDA, CDR2 SQIVND (reference sequence). Unmatched junction bases numbered 4, after V lost 6 bases and J lost 6 bases. The DNA of the CDR3 is TGTGCCAGTAGCTGGACAGGGCGCGAGCAGTACTTC. Amino acid sequence: CASSWTGREQYF.

J is TRBJ2-1 and V is TRBV29-1, with a possible D match to TRBD2 (7 bases). Trimming shortened V by 1 base and J by 5 bases, and 15 bases separated the two germline ends. The germline CDR1 and CDR2 sequences are SQVTM and ANQGSEA. CDR3 length: 15 residues. The CDR3 loop reads CSVEGVRGGNNEQFF. In nucleotides, the CDR3 is TGCAGCGTTGAAGGGGTGAGGGGGGGTAACAATGAGCAGTTCTTC.

The chain links TRBV20-1 to TRBJ2-7, with a weak D call TRBD1 (5 bases). The ends were cut back, 5 bases at V and 6 bases at J, with 11 bases in the middle. In germline, CDR1 is DFQATT, CDR2 SNEGSKA (reference sequence). This CDR3 region has 11 residues. In DNA form, the CDR3 reads TGCAGTGCTGGCAGGGTGGGCGAGCAGTACTTC. This gives the protein CSAGRVGEQYF.

The chain recombines TRBV4-3 with TRBJ1-5, with unresolved D. The CDR3 totals 13 residues. V lost 0 bases and J 5 bases, leaving 5 bases between the germline ends. Germline CDR1 and CDR2: LGHNA and YSLEER. CDR3 nucleotide sequence: TGCGCCAGCAGCCAAGATCGGGATCAGCCCCAGCATTTT. It is translated as CASSQDRDQPQHF.

The chain couples TRBV4-2 to TRBJ1-2, with 11 bases lining up with TRBD1. The CDR3 runs to 14 residues. CDR1 LGHNA and CDR2 YNFKEQ come from the germline V gene. V lost 3 bases and J lost 8; bases outside the gene matches: 5. This chain's CDR3 is CASSHGQGARGYTF. As DNA, the CDR3 is TGTGCCAGCAGCCACGGACAGGGGGCGCGAGGCTACACCTTC.

V is TRBV4-1 and J is TRBJ2-2; TRBD2 is a possible D gene (6 bases). V dropped 8 bases and J dropped 5 bases, with 18 bases sitting between them. Germline CDR1 is MGHRA and CDR2 is YSYEKL. This CDR3 spans 15 amino acids. DNA of the CDR3: TGCGCCAGCCGTGGGGGGACCAAGGGGACCGGGGAGCTGTTTTTT. Residues: CASRGGTKGTGELFF.

The J gene is TRBJ2-1, the V gene TRBV29-1; weak D call: TRBD2 (6 bases). The CDR3 totals 11 residues. Trimming pared 6 bases from V and 4 bases from J, leaving 7 bases between. The germline V gene has CDR1 SQVTM and CDR2 ANQGSEA. CDR3 region: CSVGLYNEQFF. DNA for the CDR3: TGCAGCGTGGGACTGTACAATGAGCAGTTCTTC.

This clone has only one observation. The genes are TRBV9 and TRBJ2-7; TRBD2 agrees at 13 bases. V lost 3 bases and J lost 1; bases outside the gene matches: 1. This CDR3 has 15 amino acids. The germline CDR1 and CDR2 sequences are SGDLS and YYNGEE. This chain's CDR3 is CASSEGLAGSYEQYF. DNA of the CDR3: TGTGCCAGCAGCGAGGGACTAGCGGGGTCCTACGAGCAGTACTTC.